This passage covers 8 T cell receptor beta chains from one sample sequenced in a study of T cell responses to AZD1222 COVID-19 vaccine. Sequenced by immunoSEQ multiplex PCR; TCRdb stores in-frame clones only, minus some. The profile shows around 99,000 clones, roughly nine tenths of them singletons. This specimen was peripheral blood, taken on day 0 of AZD1222 vaccination. The receptors were gathered from an adult in good health.

The rearrangement uses TRBV4-1 and TRBJ1-1; D might be TRBD1 (6 bases). Deletions cut 5 bases from V and 10 bases from J, with 20 bases between. This CDR3 is 14 amino acids long. Germline V gives CDR1 MGHRA, CDR2 YSYEKL. Here the CDR3 reads CASSFEGLGGGAFF. The CDR3 coding sequence is TGCGCCAGCAGCTTCGAGGGATTAGGGGGGGGAGCTTTCTTT.

This sequence joins TRBV24-1 and TRBJ2-1; 8 bases agree with TRBD1. After removal of 2 bases from V and 8 bases from J, the junction contained 10 bases not matched to a gene. Germline V lookup: CDR1 KGHDR, CDR2 SFDVKD. This CDR3 region has 16 residues. CDR3 in DNA: TGTGCCACCAGTGATTCCATCACAGGGGGTACCGATGAGCAGTTCTTC. Amino acid sequence: CATSDSITGGTDEQFF.

The J gene is TRBJ1-5, the V gene TRBV6-5; 7 bases agree with TRBD1. CDR3 length: 11 residues. Germline lookup yields CDR1 MNHEY and CDR2 SVGAGI. V was pared by 6 bases and J by 7 bases, with 0 bases of the junction left unmatched. The CDR3 region has the DNA TGTGCCAGCAGGGACAGGCAGCCCCAGCATTTT. It codes for CASRDRQPQHF.

The genes are TRBV7-3 and TRBJ2-3; 9 bases fit TRBD2. The trim removed 2 bases at V and 5 bases at J, leaving 11 bases unmatched. The CDR3 contains 17 residues. Germline CDR1 and CDR2: SGHTA and FQGTGA. The CDR3 region is CASSLEGGRGSRDTQYF. The CDR3, as DNA: TGTGCCAGCAGCTTAGAGGGCGGGAGGGGATCTAGAGATACGCAGTATTTT.

The rearrangement joins TRBV7-3 to TRBJ2-7; no clear D. Trimming stripped 5 bases from V and 4 bases from J, with 24 bases between. This CDR3 contains 17 residues. CDR1 and CDR2 from the germline V gene are SGHTA and FQGTGA. This CDR3 is CASSPEHLGRCVYEQYF. CDR3 sequence (DNA): TGTGCCAGCAGCCCCGAACATCTTGGACGGTGCGTGTACGAGCAGTACTTC.

The gene calls are TRBV5-1 and TRBJ2-7; 8 nucleotides align to TRBD1. J was trimmed by 0 bases and V by 5 bases; bases with no gene match: 7. Germline CDR1 is SGHRS and CDR2 is YFSETQ. The length of the CDR3 is 15 residues. CDR3 sequence: CASSLHRGSSYEQYF. The CDR3 DNA is TGCGCCAGCAGTCTCCACAGGGGGAGCTCCTACGAGCAGTACTTC.

In DNA form, the CDR3 reads TGTGCCAGCAGCTTGGGGGCGGGAGAGACAGATACGCAGTATTTT. Translated, it gives CASSLGAGETDTQYF. The chain links TRBV5-6 to TRBJ2-3, with 7 bases aligning to TRBD2. Trimming at V came to 0 bases and at J to 3 bases, leaving 4 bases not matched to a gene. Germline-derived CDR1 and CDR2 are SGHDT and YYEEEE. The length of the CDR3 is 15 residues.

This chain links TRBV5-6 with TRBJ2-5, with 7 bases identical to TRBD1. Germline CDR1 reads SGHDT; CDR2 reads YYEEEE. V shed 4 bases, J shed 5 bases, and the junction held 14 bases outside the gene matches. The length of the CDR3 is 16 residues. The CDR3 bases are TGTGCCAGCAGCATTCCGGGACAGCCCTTGGGGGAGACCCAGTACTTC. Its protein product is CASSIPGQPLGETQYF.